The 20 T cell receptor beta chains given below trace back to one sample, sequenced in a study of blood T cell repertoires in COVID-19. Profiled with immunoSEQ multiplex PCR; TCRdb holds only in-frame clones, not every one. The sample has roughly 260,000 clones; roughly 87% are singletons. The source material was PBMCs or T cells enriched from blood (not recorded which). These receptor sequences come from a woman younger than 45 with acute COVID-19.

This clone is a singleton in its sample. This sequence joins TRBV30 and TRBJ1-5; possibly TRBD1 for D (5 bases). V lost 2 bases and J 11 bases, leaving 16 bases between the germline ends. The CDR3 contains 13 residues. CDR1 is GTSNPN, CDR2 SVGIG, per germline (reference sequence). CDR3 region: CAWSMGGVQAQHF. The CDR3 bases are TGTGCCTGGAGTATGGGGGGAGTTCAAGCCCAGCATTTT. Full variable domain (rest looked up from reference TRBV30 and TRBJ1-5): SQTIHQWPATLVQPVGSPLSLECTVEGTSNPNLYWYRQAAGRGLQLLFYSVGIGQISSEVPQNLSASRPQDRQFILSSKKLLLSDSGFYLCAWSMGGVQAQHFGDGTRLSIL.

This sequence joins TRBV5-4 and TRBJ2-1, with 13 bases matching TRBD2. The V and J ends lost 2 bases and 7 bases, in that order; junction bases with no gene match: 15. The CDR3 runs to 19 residues. Germline CDR1 SGHNT, CDR2 YYREEE (reference sequence). CDR3 region: CASSFFAVRTSGRLNEQFF. The CDR3 DNA follows: TGTGCCAGCAGCTTTTTCGCGGTGAGGACTAGCGGGAGACTTAATGAGCAGTTCTTC.

This sequence joins TRBV2 and TRBJ2-1; 12 bases match TRBD2. The CDR3 spans 19 residues. Trimming took 0 bases from V and 7 from J; bases not matched to a gene: 13. The germline V gene has CDR1 SNHLY and CDR2 FYNNEI. CDR3 loop: CASSEAPRGWTSGDNEQFF. The CDR3 DNA reads TGTGCCAGCAGTGAAGCACCCCGGGGATGGACTAGCGGGGATAATGAGCAGTTCTTC. Complete variable domain (other parts from reference TRBV2 and TRBJ2-1): EPEVTQTPSHQVTQMGQEVILRCVPISNHLYFYWYRQILGQKVEFLVSFYNNEISEKSEIFDDQFSVERPDGSNFTLKIRSTKLEDSAMYFCASSEAPRGWTSGDNEQFFGPGTRLTVL.

The chain links TRBV28 to TRBJ1-2, with TRBD1 identical over 7 bases. The junction had 23 bases not matched to a gene; V was cut back by 9 bases and J by 4 bases. Germline loops: CDR1 MDHEN, CDR2 SYDVKM. CDR3 length: 18 amino acids. The CDR3 coding sequence is TGTGCCAGTCTTAACGGAGACAGGGATGTACGAGCGCCCTATGGCTACACCTTC. This translates into CASLNGDRDVRAPYGYTF.

The chain uses TRBV5-1 and TRBJ2-7; the match to TRBD2 covers 11 bases. The CDR3 spans 16 residues. Germline V gives CDR1 SGHRS, CDR2 YFSETQ. The junction had 11 bases not matched to a gene; V was cut back by 4 bases and J by 5 bases. The CDR3: CASSRTLAGGPDEQYF. The CDR3 DNA reads as TGCGCCAGCAGCCGTACATTAGCGGGGGGGCCAGACGAGCAGTACTTC.

The V and J genes are TRBV27 and TRBJ1-4; 9 bases match TRBD1. The CDR3 extends over 14 amino acids. Germline loops: CDR1 MNHEY, CDR2 SMNVEV (reference sequence). J lost 8 bases, V lost 3 bases, and 4 bases had no gene match. This chain's CDR3 is CASSLTGGREKLFF. CDR3 nucleotide sequence: TGTGCCAGCAGTTTGACAGGGGGGAGAGAAAAACTGTTTTTT. Together with reference TRBV27 and TRBJ1-4, the CDR3 gives the full variable domain: EAQVTQNPRYLITVTGKKLTVTCSQNMNHEYMSWYRQDPGLGLRQIYYSMNVEVTDKGDVPEGYKVSRKEKRNFPLILESPSPNQTSLYFCASSLTGGREKLFFGSGTQLSVL.

The chain has TRBV29-1 and TRBJ2-3; 11 bases agree with TRBD2. J was trimmed by 2 bases and V by 7 bases; bases with no gene match: 11. Germline CDR1 is SQVTM and CDR2 is ANQGSEA. This CDR3 contains 16 residues. DNA of the CDR3: TGCAGCGCCAGAGCCGGGACTAGCGGCTCCACAGATACGCAGTATTTT. The encoded protein is CSARAGTSGSTDTQYF.

The chain is built from TRBV19 and TRBJ1-1, with unresolved D. CDR3 length equals 20 residues. Trimming removed 0 bases at V and 0 bases at J, with 23 bases between. Germline-derived CDR1 and CDR2 are LNHDA and SQIVND (reference sequence). As DNA, the CDR3 is TGTGCCAGTAGTATAGATCTCGCCATCACCGTCGGAGGGATGAACACTGAAGCTTTCTTT. This codes for CASSIDLAITVGGMNTEAFF.

This chain joins TRBV28 and TRBJ2-5; a weak D match, TRBD2 (6 bases). The CDR3 runs to 15 residues. V was shortened by 5 bases and J by 3 bases, with 16 bases between the two germline ends. Germline lookup yields CDR1 MDHEN and CDR2 SYDVKM. The CDR3 bases are TGTGCCAGCAGTCTCCAAGGCGGGGTGAAAGAGACCCAGTACTTC. This translates into CASSLQGGVKETQYF. Variable domain in full (rest from reference TRBV28 and TRBJ2-5): DVKVTQSSRYLVKRTGEKVFLECVQDMDHENMFWYRQDPGLGLRLIYFSYDVKMKEKGDIPEGYSVSREKKERFSLILESASTNQTSMYLCASSLQGGVKETQYFGPGTRLLVL.

DNA for the CDR3: TGTGCCAGCGGGAGGAATGGCTACACCTTC. It codes for CASGRNGYTF. J is TRBJ1-2 and V is TRBV2; no clear D. CDR3 size: 10 residues. V dropped 8 bases and J dropped 6 bases, with 7 bases sitting between them. Per the germline V gene, CDR1 is SNHLY and CDR2 is FYNNEI.

The gene calls are TRBV7-9 and TRBJ1-1; a weak D match, TRBD1 (6 bases). The CDR3 has 14 residues. Germline V gene lookup returns CDR1 SEHNR and CDR2 FQNEAQ (reference sequence). With 5 bases removed from V and 4 bases from J, the gap between germline ends came to 14 bases. The DNA for the CDR3 is TGTGCCAGCAGCGAAATCAGGGGATCCACTGAAGCTTTCTTT. It yields the protein CASSEIRGSTEAFF.

This clone was recorded a few times. The CDR3 loop reads CASSYPLEGKGGYTF. In nucleotides, the CDR3 is TGTGCCAGCAGTTACCCCTTGGAGGGGAAGGGTGGCTACACCTTC. This chain links TRBV6-2 or TRBV6-3 with TRBJ1-2, with D possibly being TRBD1 (5 bases). Germline CDR1 is MNHEY and CDR2 is SVGEGT. The CDR3 runs to 15 residues. Trimming stripped 2 bases from V and 7 bases from J, with 17 bases between.

This clone came up once. The chain is built from TRBV4-1 and TRBJ2-1, with D tentatively TRBD1 (6 bases). The CDR3 is 13 residues long. From germline, CDR1 is MGHRA and CDR2 YSYEKL. Trimming took 4 bases from V and 4 from J, leaving 8 bases between them. The CDR3 spells CASSLGQYNEQFF. The CDR3 nucleotides read TGCGCCAGCAGCCTAGGACAGTACAATGAGCAGTTCTTC.

The chain carries TRBV28 and TRBJ1-6; 10 bases match TRBD1. This CDR3 comprises 16 residues. From germline, CDR1 is MDHEN and CDR2 SYDVKM. V shed 1 base and J 7 bases; nucleotides not matched to a gene: 4. The CDR3 sequence: CASSLYRDRGNSPLHF. As DNA, the CDR3 is TGTGCCAGCAGTTTATACCGGGACAGGGGAAATTCACCCCTCCACTTT.

The genes are TRBV7-2 and TRBJ2-7; 7 bases match TRBD1. The length of the CDR3 is 15 residues. Germline V gene sequence: CDR1 SGHTA, CDR2 FQGNSA. The V and J ends lost 5 bases and 1 base, in that order; junction bases with no gene match: 8. The CDR3 here is CASSPTGAPSYEQYF. The CDR3 DNA sequence: TGTGCCAGCAGCCCCACAGGGGCCCCATCCTACGAGCAGTACTTC.

The chain uses TRBV15 and TRBJ2-5; TRBD2 might be the D (6 bases). With 0 bases removed from V and 4 bases from J, the gap between germline ends came to 12 bases. CDR1 is LNHNV, CDR2 YYDKDF, per germline (reference sequence). This CDR3 is 15 amino acids long. CDR3 in amino acids: CATSRDPGGGETQYF. The CDR3 region has the DNA TGTGCCACCAGCAGAGATCCCGGGGGAGGAGAGACCCAGTACTTC.

The chain employs TRBV6-5 and TRBJ1-5; tentative D call: TRBD1 (6 bases). The CDR3 is 12 residues long. CDR1 is MNHEY, CDR2 SVGAGI, per germline. The germline V and J ends were trimmed by 8 bases and 3 bases, with 8 bases remaining between them. CDR3 amino acids: CASGQYNQPQHF. CDR3 sequence (DNA): TGTGCCAGCGGACAGTACAATCAGCCCCAGCATTTT.

The V gene is TRBV7-9, the J gene TRBJ2-5; TRBD2 agrees at 7 bases. V dropped 8 bases and J dropped 4; count of bases not matched to a gene: 25. The CDR3 runs 19 residues. Looked up from germline, CDR1 is SEHNR and CDR2 is FQNEAQ (reference sequence). The CDR3 sequence: CASAKPVGGSTLWGETQYF. CDR3 in DNA: TGTGCCAGCGCTAAACCGGTCGGGGGGTCCACTTTGTGGGGAGAGACCCAGTACTTC.

This chain links TRBV7-2 with TRBJ2-7, with 8 bases fitting TRBD1. The germline V gene has CDR1 SGHTA and CDR2 FQGNSA. CDR3 length: 14 residues. Losses at the gene ends were 5 bases for V and 1 base for J; bases not matched to a gene: 4. CDR3 protein: CASSATGVSYEQYF. CDR3 coding DNA: TGTGCCAGCAGCGCGACAGGGGTTTCCTACGAGCAGTACTTC.

This chain links TRBV7-9 with TRBJ2-3, with TRBD2 matching over 13 bases. CDR3 length: 18 amino acids. With 0 bases clipped from V and 2 bases from J, the junction kept 5 bases outside the gene matches. Germline values: CDR1 SEHNR, CDR2 FQNEAQ (reference sequence). In nucleotides, the CDR3 is TGTGCCAGCAGCTTAGCCGTGGGACTAGCGGGAAACACAGATACGCAGTATTTT. It is translated as CASSLAVGLAGNTDTQYF.